The clone carrying this T cell receptor (beta chain) came up many times. Per the germline V gene, CDR1 is LGHDT and CDR2 is YNNKEL (reference sequence). The junction had 5 bases not matched to a gene; V was cut back by 4 bases and J by 5 bases. The CDR3 sequence is 13 residues long. RNA transcripts provided the source from which TCR beta CDR3 regions were amplified. In the first-round RT-PCR of the TCR CDR3, the HTBI primer set was used. Each CDR3 protein is one row after TCRdb ran MiXCR on the multiplex PCR reads. The sample holds around 600,000 distinct CDR3 sequences, around 16% seen once. If no ophthalmopathy progression occurred within 18 months, Graves' hyperthyroidism was stable. On the basis of clinical symptoms, serum thyroxine and TRAb, thyroid ultrasound and orbital computed tomography, diagnoses were made. The PBMCs had their origin in 10 ml of fresh peripheral blood. The data were taken from a study of T cells in Graves' hyperthyroidism and ophthalmopathy. Study background: The blood sample was taken at first diagnosis, before treatment began.

The sequence was collected from a woman aged 25 to 45 with Graves' hyperthyroidism. What was sequenced was blood. V gene TRBV3-1 combines with J gene TRBJ2-7; TRBD1 agrees at 7 bases. CDR3 sequence: CASSRDRRNEQYF. The CDR3 region has the DNA TGTGCCAGCAGCCGGGACAGAAGGAACGAGCAGTACTTC.